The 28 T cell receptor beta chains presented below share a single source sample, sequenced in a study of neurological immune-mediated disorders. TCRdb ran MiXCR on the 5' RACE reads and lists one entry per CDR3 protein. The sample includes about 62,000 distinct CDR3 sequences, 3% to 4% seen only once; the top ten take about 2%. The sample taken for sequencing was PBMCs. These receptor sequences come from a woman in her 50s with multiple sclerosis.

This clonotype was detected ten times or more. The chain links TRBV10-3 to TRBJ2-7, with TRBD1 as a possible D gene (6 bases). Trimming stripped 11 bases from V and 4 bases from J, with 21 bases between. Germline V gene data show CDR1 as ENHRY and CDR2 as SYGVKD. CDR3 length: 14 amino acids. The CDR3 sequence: CAARAGATGYEQYF. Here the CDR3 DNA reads TGTGCCGCCCGGGCAGGGGCGACCGGGTACGAGCAGTACTTC.

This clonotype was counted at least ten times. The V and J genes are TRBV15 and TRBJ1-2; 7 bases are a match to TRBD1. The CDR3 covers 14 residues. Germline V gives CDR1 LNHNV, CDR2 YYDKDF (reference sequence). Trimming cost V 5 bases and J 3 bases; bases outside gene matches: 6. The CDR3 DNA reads TGTGCCACCAGCCTTTTTGACAGGGACTATGGCTACACCTTC. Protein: CATSLFDRDYGYTF.

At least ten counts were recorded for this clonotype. Here the CDR3 DNA reads TGTGCCAGCATGAATGCCCGGAGAATGCTAGAAGCTTTCTTT. Amino acid sequence: CASMNARRMLEAFF. The V call is TRBV6-2 or TRBV6-3, the J call TRBJ1-1; D unresolved. This CDR3 spans 14 amino acids. The germline CDR1 and CDR2 sequences are MNHEY and SVGEGT. Deletions cut 7 bases from V and 8 bases from J, with 20 bases between.

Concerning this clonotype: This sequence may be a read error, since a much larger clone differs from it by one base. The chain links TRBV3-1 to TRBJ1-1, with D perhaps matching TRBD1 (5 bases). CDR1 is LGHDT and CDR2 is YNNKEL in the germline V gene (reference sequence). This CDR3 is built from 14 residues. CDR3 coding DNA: TGTGTCAGCAGCCAAGGAAGGGACAACACTGAAGCTTTCTTT. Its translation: CVSSQGRDNTEAFF.

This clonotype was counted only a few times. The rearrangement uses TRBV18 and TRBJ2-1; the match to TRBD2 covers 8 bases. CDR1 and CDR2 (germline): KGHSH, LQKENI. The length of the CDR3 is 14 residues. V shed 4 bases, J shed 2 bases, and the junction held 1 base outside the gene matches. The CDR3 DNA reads TGTGCCAGCTCACAACTAGCGGCCTACAATGAGCAGTTCTTC. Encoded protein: CASSQLAAYNEQFF.

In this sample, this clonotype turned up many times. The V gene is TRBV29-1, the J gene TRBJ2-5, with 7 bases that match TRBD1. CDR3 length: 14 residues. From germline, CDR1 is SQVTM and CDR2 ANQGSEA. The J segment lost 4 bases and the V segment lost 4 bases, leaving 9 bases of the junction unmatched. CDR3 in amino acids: CSVAPTGDVETQYF. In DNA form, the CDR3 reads TGCAGCGTTGCCCCAACAGGGGATGTAGAGACCCAGTACTTC. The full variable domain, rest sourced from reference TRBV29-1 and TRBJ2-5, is SAVISQKPSRDICQRGTSLTIQCQVDSQVTMMFWYRQQPGQSLTLIATANQGSEATYESGFVIDKFPISRPNLTFSTLTVSNMSPEDSSIYLCSVAPTGDVETQYFGPGTRLLVL.

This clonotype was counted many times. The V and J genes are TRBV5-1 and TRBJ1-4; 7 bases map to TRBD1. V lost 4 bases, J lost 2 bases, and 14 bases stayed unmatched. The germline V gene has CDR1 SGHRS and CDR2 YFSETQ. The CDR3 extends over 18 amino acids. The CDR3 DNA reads TGCGCCAGCAGCCAGGGACAGAGCTCGCGTTCGACTAATGAAAAACTGTTTTTT. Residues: CASSQGQSSRSTNEKLFF.

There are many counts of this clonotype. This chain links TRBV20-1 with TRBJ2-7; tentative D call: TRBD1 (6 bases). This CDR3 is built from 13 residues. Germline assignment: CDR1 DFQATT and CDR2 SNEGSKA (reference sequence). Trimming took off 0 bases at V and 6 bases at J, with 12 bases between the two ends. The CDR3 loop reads CSARDSWGPEQYF. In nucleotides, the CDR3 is TGCAGTGCTAGAGATTCTTGGGGGCCCGAGCAGTACTTC.

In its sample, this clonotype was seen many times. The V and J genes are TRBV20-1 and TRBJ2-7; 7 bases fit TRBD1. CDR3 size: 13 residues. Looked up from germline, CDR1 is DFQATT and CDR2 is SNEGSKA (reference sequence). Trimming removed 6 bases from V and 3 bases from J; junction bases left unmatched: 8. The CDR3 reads CSARGQTDYEQYF. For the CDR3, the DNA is TGCAGTGCGAGGGGACAGACAGACTACGAGCAGTACTTC.

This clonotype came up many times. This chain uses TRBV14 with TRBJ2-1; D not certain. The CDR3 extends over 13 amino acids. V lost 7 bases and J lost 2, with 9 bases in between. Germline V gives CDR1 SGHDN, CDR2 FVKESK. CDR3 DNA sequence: TGTGCCAGCATGAGTTCCGCCTACAATGAGCAGTTCTTC. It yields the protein CASMSSAYNEQFF.

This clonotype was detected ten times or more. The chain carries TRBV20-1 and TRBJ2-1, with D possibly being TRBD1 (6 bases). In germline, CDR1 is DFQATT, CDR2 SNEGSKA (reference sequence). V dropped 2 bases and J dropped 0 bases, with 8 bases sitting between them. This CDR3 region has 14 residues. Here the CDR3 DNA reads TGCAGTGCTAGACAGGACAGCTCCTACAATGAGCAGTTCTTC. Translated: CSARQDSSYNEQFF.

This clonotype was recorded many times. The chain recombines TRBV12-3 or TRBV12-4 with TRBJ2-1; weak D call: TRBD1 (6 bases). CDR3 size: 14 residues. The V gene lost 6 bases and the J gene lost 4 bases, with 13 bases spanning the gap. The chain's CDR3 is CASSQGTFYNEQFF. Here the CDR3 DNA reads TGTGCCAGCAGCCAGGGGACCTTTTACAATGAGCAGTTCTTC.

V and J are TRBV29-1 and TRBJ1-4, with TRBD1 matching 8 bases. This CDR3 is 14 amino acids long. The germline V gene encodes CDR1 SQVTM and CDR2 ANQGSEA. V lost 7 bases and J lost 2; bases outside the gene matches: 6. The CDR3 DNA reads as TGCAGCGCCTCGGACAGGGAGACTAATGAAAAACTGTTTTTT. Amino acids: CSASDRETNEKLFF.

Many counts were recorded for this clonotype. CDR3 coding DNA: TGTGCCAGCAGCCCAAGGACAGGGAGTGATTCACCCCTCCACTTT. This codes for CASSPRTGSDSPLHF. The chain combines TRBV5-6 with TRBJ1-6; 8 bases agree with TRBD1. V shed 4 bases and J 8 bases; nucleotides not matched to a gene: 8. There are 15 residues in the CDR3. Germline lookup yields CDR1 SGHDT and CDR2 YYEEEE.

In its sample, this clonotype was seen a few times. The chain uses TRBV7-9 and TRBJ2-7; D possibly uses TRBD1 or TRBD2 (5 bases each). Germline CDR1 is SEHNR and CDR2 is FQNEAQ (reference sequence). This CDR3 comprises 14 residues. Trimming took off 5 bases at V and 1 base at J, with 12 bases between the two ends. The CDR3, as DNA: TGTGCCAGCAGCCCCGAGGGACGGTCCTACGAGCAGTACTTC. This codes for CASSPEGRSYEQYF. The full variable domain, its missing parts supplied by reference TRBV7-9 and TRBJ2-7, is DTGVSQNPRHKITKRGQNVTFRCDPISEHNRLYWYRQTLGQGPEFLTYFQNEAQLEKSRLLSDRFSAERPKGSFSTLEIQRTEQGDSAMYLCASSPEGRSYEQYFGPGTRLTVT.

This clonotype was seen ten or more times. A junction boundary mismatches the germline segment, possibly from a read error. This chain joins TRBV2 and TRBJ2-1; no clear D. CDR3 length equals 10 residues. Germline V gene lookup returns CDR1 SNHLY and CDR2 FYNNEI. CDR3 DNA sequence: TGTGCCAGCAGTGACGTATTGCGGATCTTC. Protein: CASSDVLRIF.

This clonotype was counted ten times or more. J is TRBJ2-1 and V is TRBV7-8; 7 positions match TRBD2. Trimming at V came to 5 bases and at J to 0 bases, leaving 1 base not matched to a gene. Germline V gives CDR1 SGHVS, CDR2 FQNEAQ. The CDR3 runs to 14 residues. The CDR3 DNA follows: TGTGCCAGCAGCGGCGGGAGCTCCTACAATGAGCAGTTCTTC. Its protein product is CASSGGSSYNEQFF.

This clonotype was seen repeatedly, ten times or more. The CDR3 sequence: CASSSPLRPSGGISSYNEQFF. The CDR3 region has the DNA TGTGCCAGCAGTTCACCCCTACGTCCTAGCGGGGGTATTAGCTCCTACAATGAGCAGTTCTTC. The V and J genes are TRBV6-2 or TRBV6-3 and TRBJ2-1; TRBD2 matches at 10 bases. Germline CDR1 reads MNHEY; CDR2 reads SVGEGT. The CDR3 runs 21 residues. V shed 4 bases and J 0 bases; nucleotides not matched to a gene: 18.

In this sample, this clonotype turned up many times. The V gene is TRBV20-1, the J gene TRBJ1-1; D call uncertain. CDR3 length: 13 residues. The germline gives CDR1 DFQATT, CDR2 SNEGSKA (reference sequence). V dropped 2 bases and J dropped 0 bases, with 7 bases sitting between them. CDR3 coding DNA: TGCAGTGCTAGACAGCTTATGAACACTGAAGCTTTCTTT. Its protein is CSARQLMNTEAFF.

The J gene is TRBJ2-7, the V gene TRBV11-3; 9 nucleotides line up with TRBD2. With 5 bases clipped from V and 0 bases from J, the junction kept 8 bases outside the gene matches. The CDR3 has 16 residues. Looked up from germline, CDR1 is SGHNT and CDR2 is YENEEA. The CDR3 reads CASSAGIAGASYEQYF. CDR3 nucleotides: TGTGCCAGCAGCGCTGGAATAGCGGGAGCCTCCTACGAGCAGTACTTC.

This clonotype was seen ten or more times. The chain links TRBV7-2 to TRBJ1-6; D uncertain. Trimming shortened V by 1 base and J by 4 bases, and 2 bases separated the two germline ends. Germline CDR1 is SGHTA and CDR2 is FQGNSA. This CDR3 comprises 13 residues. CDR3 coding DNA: TGTGCCAGCAGCTTAGGGTATAATTCACCCCTCCACTTT. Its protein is CASSLGYNSPLHF.

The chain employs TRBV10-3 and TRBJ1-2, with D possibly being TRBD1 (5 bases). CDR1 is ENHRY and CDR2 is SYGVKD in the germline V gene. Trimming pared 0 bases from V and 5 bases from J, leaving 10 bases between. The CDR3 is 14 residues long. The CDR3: CAISESSGGYGYTF. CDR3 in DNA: TGTGCCATCAGTGAGTCAAGCGGGGGATATGGCTACACCTTC.

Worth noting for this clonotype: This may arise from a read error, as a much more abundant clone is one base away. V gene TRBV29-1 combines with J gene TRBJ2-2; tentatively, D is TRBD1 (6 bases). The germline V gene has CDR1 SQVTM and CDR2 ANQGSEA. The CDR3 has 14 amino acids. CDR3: CSVAGTPNTWELFF. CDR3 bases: TGCAGCGTTGCCGGGACACCGAACACCTGGGAGCTGTTTTTT.

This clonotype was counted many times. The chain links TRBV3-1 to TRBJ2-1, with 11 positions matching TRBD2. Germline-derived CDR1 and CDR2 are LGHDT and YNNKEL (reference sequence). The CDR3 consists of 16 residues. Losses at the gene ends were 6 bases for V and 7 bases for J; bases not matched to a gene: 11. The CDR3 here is CASSTLLAGVTNEQFF. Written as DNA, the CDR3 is TGTGCCAGCAGTACCTTACTAGCGGGAGTGACTAATGAGCAGTTCTTC.

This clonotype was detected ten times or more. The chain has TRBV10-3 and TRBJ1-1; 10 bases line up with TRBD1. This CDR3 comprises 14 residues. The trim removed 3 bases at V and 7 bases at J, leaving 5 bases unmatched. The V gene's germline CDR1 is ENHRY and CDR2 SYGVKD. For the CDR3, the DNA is TGTGCCATCAGTGATGGGGACAGGGGAGATGAAGCTTTCTTT. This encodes CAISDGDRGDEAFF.

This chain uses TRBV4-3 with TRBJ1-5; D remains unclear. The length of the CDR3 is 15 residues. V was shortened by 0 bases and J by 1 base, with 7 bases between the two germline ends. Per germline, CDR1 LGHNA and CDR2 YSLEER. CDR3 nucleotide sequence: TGCGCCAGCAGCCAAGATCGTGACAGCAATCAGCCCCAGCATTTT. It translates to CASSQDRDSNQPQHF.

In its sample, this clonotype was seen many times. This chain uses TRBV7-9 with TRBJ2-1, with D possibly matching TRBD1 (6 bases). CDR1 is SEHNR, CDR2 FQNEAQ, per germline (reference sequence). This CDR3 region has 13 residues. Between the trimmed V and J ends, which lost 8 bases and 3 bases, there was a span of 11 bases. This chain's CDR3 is CASQDSSYNEQFF. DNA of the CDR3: TGTGCCAGCCAGGACAGCAGCTACAATGAGCAGTTCTTC.

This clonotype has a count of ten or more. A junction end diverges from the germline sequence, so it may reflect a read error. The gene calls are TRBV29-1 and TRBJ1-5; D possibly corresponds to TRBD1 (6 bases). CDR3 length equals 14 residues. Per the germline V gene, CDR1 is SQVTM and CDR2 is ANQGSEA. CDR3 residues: CSVAEDSSNQPQNF. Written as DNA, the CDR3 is TGCAGCGTAGCGGAGGACAGTAGCAATCAGCCCCAGAATTTT. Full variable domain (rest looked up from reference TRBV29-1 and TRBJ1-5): SAVISQKPSRDICQRGTSLTIQCQVDSQVTMMFWYRQQPGQSLTLIATANQGSEATYESGFVIDKFPISRPNLTFSTLTVSNMSPEDSSIYLCSVAEDSSNQPQNFGDGTRLSIL.